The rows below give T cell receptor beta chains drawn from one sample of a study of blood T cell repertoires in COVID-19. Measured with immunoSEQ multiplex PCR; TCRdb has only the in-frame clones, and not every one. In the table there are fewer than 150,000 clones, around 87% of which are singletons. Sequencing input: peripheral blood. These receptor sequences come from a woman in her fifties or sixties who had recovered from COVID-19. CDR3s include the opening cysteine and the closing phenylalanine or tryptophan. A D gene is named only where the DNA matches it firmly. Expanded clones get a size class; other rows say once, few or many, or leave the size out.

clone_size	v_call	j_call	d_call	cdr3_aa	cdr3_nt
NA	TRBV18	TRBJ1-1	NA	CASSDRSVRTEAFF	TGTGCCAGCTCAGACAGGTCGGTACGCACTGAAGCTTTCTTT
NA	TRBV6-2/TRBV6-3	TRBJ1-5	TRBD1	CASSPGGGQQHF	TGTGCCAGCAGCCCAGGGGGGGGGCAACAGCATTTT
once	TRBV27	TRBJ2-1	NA	CASSLRSGNEQFF	TGTGCCAGCAGTCTTCGTAGTGGCAATGAGCAGTTCTTC
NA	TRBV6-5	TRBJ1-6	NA	CASSNWEETPLHF	TGTGCCAGCAGTAACTGGGAGGAGACACCCCTCCACTTT
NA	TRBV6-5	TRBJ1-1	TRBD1	CASSRDRAPNTEAFF	TGTGCCAGCAGCCGGGACAGAGCCCCTAACACTGAAGCTTTCTTT
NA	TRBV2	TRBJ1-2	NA	CASSRQEFYGYTF	TGTGCCAGCAGCAGACAGGAATTCTATGGCTACACCTTC
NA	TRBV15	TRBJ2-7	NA	CATSREGITYEQYF	TGTGCCACCAGCAGAGAGGGCATTACCTACGAGCAGTACTTC
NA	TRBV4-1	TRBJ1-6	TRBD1	CASSQVVERTGSSPLHF	TGCGCCAGCAGCCAAGTTGTGGAAAGGACAGGGTCCTCACCCCTCCACTTT
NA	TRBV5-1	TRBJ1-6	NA	CASSLAAYNSPLHF	TGCGCCAGCAGCTTGGCGGCCTATAATTCACCCCTCCACTTT
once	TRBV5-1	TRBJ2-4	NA	CASSRTGVFTKNIQYF	TGCGCCAGCAGCCGGACGGGGGTTTTTACCAAAAACATTCAGTACTTC
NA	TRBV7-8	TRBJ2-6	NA	CASSSIQGPNVLTF	TGTGCCAGCAGCTCTATACAGGGACCCAACGTCCTGACTTTC
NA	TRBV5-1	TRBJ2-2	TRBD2	CASSLGLAGDGELFF	TGCGCCAGCAGCTTGGGACTAGCGGGAGACGGGGAGCTGTTTTTT
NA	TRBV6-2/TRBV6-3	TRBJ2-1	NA	CASSYTSGSIEQFF	TGTGCCAGCAGTTATACCTCCGGTTCGATTGAGCAGTTCTTC
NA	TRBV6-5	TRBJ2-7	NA	CASSRVYRTYEQYF	TGTGCCAGCAGCCGGGTATACCGGACCTACGAGCAGTACTTC
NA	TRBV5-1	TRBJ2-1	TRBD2	CASSLPSGTSDEQFF	TGCGCCAGCAGCTTACCTAGCGGGACCAGCGATGAGCAGTTCTTC
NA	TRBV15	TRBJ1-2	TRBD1	CATSIGGQTFGYTF	TGTGCCACCAGCATAGGGGGACAGACCTTTGGCTACACCTTC
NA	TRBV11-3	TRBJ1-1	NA	CASSTHPGWWNTEAFF	TGTGCCAGCAGCACCCACCCGGGGTGGTGGAACACTGAAGCTTTCTTT
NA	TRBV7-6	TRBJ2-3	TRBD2	CASRRSPGLAFTDTQYF	TGTGCCAGCAGACGTTCCCCGGGACTAGCTTTTACAGATACGCAGTATTTT
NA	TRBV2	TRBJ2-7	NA	CASSGGVRGLDEQYF	TGTGCCAGCAGTGGGGGAGTACGGGGTTTGGACGAGCAGTACTTC
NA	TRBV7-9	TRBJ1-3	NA	CASRSRGISGNTIYF	TGTGCCAGCAGATCCAGAGGGATCTCTGGAAACACCATATATTTT
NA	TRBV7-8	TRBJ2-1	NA	CASSFRGLGDNEQFF	TGTGCCAGCAGCTTCCGCGGCCTTGGAGACAATGAGCAGTTCTTC
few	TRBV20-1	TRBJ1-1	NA	CSVYMNTEAFF	TGCAGTGTTTATATGAACACTGAAGCTTTCTTT
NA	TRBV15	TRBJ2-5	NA	CATSREVGDSYSQETQYF	TGTGCCACCAGCAGAGAGGTGGGGGACTCCTATAGCCAAGAGACCCAGTACTTC
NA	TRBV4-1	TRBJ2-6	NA	CASSQDPQGLRANVLTF	TGCGCCAGCAGCCAAGATCCACAGGGCCTTAGAGCCAACGTCCTGACTTTC
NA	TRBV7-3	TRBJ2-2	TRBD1	CASSKTGGITGELFF	TGTGCCAGCAGCAAAACAGGGGGAATCACCGGGGAGCTGTTTTTT
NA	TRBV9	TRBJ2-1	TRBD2	CASSVGDYYNEQFF	TGTGCCAGCAGCGTAGGGGACTACTACAATGAGCAGTTCTTC
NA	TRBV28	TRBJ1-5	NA	CASSPRGRAHQPQHF	TGTGCCAGCAGTCCCCGCGGCAGGGCTCATCAGCCCCAGCATTTT
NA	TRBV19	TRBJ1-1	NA	CASSIDRRVAEAFF	TGTGCCAGTAGTATAGATCGCAGGGTCGCTGAAGCTTTCTTT
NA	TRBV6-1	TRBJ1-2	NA	CASSDSETDRYGYTF	TGTGCCAGCAGTGATTCCGAGACAGATCGCTATGGCTACACCTTC
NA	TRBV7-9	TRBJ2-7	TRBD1	CASSSPGTGFYEQYF	TGTGCCAGCAGCTCCCCCGGGACAGGGTTCTACGAGCAGTACTTC
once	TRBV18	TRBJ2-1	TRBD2	CASSPLIAGGSSEQFF	TGTGCCAGCTCACCACTAATAGCGGGAGGAAGCAGTGAGCAGTTCTTC
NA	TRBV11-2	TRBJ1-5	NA	CASSLTGVAKPQHF	TGTGCCAGCAGCTTGACGGGGGTCGCTAAGCCCCAGCATTTT
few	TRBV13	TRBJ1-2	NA	CASSLGQVRGYTF	TGTGCCAGCAGCTTAGGACAGGTGAGGGGCTACACCTTC
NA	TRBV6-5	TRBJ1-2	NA	CASSPQGNYGYTF	TGTGCCAGCAGTCCGCAGGGAAACTATGGCTACACCTTC
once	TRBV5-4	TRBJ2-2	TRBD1	CASSFKTGANTGELFF	TGTGCCAGCAGCTTCAAGACAGGGGCGAACACCGGGGAGCTGTTTTTT
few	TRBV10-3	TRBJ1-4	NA	CAIAPGGEKLFF	TGTGCCATCGCACCGGGGGGTGAAAAACTGTTTTTT
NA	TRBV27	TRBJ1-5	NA	CAGCRSNQPQHF	TGTGCCGGCTGTCGATCCAATCAGCCCCAGCATTTT
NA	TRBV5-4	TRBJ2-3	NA	CASSFDYNTDTQYF	TGTGCCAGCAGCTTCGACTATAACACAGATACGCAGTATTTT
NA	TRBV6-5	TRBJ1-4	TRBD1	CASRRTGVEKLFF	TGTGCCAGCAGGAGGACAGGGGTTGAAAAACTGTTTTTT
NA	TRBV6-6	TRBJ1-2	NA	CASSQRTVTYGYTF	TGTGCCAGCAGCCAAAGGACAGTCACCTATGGCTACACCTTC
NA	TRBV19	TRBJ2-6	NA	CASNRENSGANVLTF	TGTGCCAGTAACCGAGAAAACTCTGGGGCCAACGTCCTGACTTTC
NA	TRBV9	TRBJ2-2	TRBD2	CASSPGEREFAGELFF	TGTGCCAGCAGCCCGGGGGAGCGGGAGTTCGCCGGGGAGCTGTTTTTT
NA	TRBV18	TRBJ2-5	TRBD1	CASSPSDRGGETQYF	TGTGCCAGCTCACCTAGTGACAGGGGAGGAGAGACCCAGTACTTC
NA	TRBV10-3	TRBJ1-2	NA	CAISEQAPSGHGYTF	TGTGCCATCAGTGAACAGGCTCCTTCTGGCCATGGCTACACCTTC
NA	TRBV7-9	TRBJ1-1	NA	CASSLGGVETEAFF	TGTGCCAGCAGCTTAGGGGGGGTCGAGACTGAAGCTTTCTTT